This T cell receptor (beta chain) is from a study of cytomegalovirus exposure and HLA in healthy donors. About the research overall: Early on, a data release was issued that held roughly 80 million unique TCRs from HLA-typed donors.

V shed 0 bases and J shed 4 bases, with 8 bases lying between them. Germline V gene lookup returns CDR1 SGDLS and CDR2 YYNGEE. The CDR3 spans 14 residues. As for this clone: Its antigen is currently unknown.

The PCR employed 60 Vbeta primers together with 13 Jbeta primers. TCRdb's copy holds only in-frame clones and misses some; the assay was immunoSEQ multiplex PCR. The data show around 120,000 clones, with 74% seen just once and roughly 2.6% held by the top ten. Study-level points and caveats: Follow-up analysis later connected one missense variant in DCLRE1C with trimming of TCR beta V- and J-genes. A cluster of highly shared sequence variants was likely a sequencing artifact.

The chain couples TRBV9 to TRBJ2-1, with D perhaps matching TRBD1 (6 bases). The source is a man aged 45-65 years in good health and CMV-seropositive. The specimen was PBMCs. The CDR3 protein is CASSVGTVYNEQFF. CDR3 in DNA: TGTGCCAGCAGCGTAGGGACAGTTTACAATGAGCAGTTCTTC.